These T cell receptor beta chains were read from a single sample in a study of blood T cell repertoires in COVID-19. Data came from immunoSEQ multiplex PCR; TCRdb stores just in-frame clones and leaves some out. The sample lists more than 250,000 clones, about nine tenths occurring once. Sequenced sample: PBMCs or T cells enriched from blood (not recorded which). The receptors here all came from a woman aged 18-29 years who had recovered from COVID-19. Each CDR3 is given with its conserved first and last residue. The D gene is left open where the match is weak. The size entry is marked missing in some rows and otherwise reads once, few, many or a size class.

d_call clone_size j_call v_call cdr3_nt cdr3_aa
. few TRBJ2-7 TRBV11-3 TGTGCCAGCAGCTCGGGGGTCAATTTGGAGTACTTC CASSSGVNLEYF
. . TRBJ1-5 TRBV5-8 TGTGCCAGCAGCTCATTCGGGGTTTATAGCAATCAGCCCCAGCATTTT CASSSFGVYSNQPQHF
. . TRBJ2-7 TRBV28 TGTGCCAGCAGTTTCCCGGGGTACGAGCAGTACTTC CASSFPGYEQYF
TRBD2 . TRBJ2-3 TRBV19 TGTGCCAGTAGTATAGGGGCGGGGGGTTACACAGATACGCAGTATTTT CASSIGAGGYTDTQYF
. . TRBJ1-2 TRBV12-3/TRBV12-4 TGTGCCAGCAGTTTTCAGAGGGATGGCTACACCTTC CASSFQRDGYTF
. . TRBJ2-7 TRBV30 TGTGCCCGAGGGGGTGTTGGGAACGAGCAGTACTTC CARGGVGNEQYF
. . TRBJ1-3 TRBV28 TGTGCCAGCAGTTCCCCCCAGGGCTATGGAAACACCATATATTTT CASSSPQGYGNTIYF
TRBD2 few TRBJ2-5 TRBV4-1 TGCGCCAGCAGCCAAGCCGCAACTAGCGGGGGGGCTATAGAGACCCAGTACTTC CASSQAATSGGAIETQYF
TRBD1 . TRBJ1-1 TRBV19 TGTGCCAGTTACAGGGGGCGCACTGAAGCTTTCTTT CASYRGRTEAFF
. . TRBJ2-7 TRBV6-5 TGTGCCAGCAGTTACTCGAGTAGCGCTACCTACGAGCAGTACTTC CASSYSSSATYEQYF
. few TRBJ2-1 TRBV13 TGTGCCAGCACTGAGAAGGGGCGCTCCTACAATGAGCAGTTCTTC CASTEKGRSYNEQFF
. . TRBJ1-2 TRBV7-3 TGTGCCAGCAGCCCATACCCCCGGGACTATGGCTACACCTTC CASSPYPRDYGYTF
. . TRBJ1-2 TRBV6-5 TGTGCCAGCAGCGATGGGACACGGAAAAACTATGGCTACACCTTC CASSDGTRKNYGYTF
. . TRBJ1-3 TRBV2 TGTGCCAGCAGTGTCTTGGCGGCTGGAAACACCATATATTTT CASSVLAAGNTIYF
. . TRBJ1-1 TRBV5-1 TGCGCCAGCAGCTTGGATCTGGGCCAAGCCGATGAAGCTTTCTTT CASSLDLGQADEAFF
. . TRBJ2-7 TRBV5-4 TGTGCCAGCAGCCGCGTAGCGGACGTCTCCTACGAGCAGTACTTC CASSRVADVSYEQYF
. . TRBJ1-2 TRBV18 TGTGCCAGCTCACATAGGGGAAACGGCTACACCTTC CASSHRGNGYTF
TRBD2 once TRBJ2-5 TRBV5-1 TGCGCCAGCAGCGTCAGACTAGCGGGAATAAAAGAGACCCAGTACTTC CASSVRLAGIKETQYF
. . TRBJ1-6 TRBV7-3 TGTGCCAGCAGCTTAACAGCGGGGGGTAATTCACCCCTCCACTTT CASSLTAGGNSPLHF
TRBD1 . TRBJ1-2 TRBV5-1 TGCGCCAGCAGCTTGGACGGACAGGCGCCTAACTATGGCTACACCTTC CASSLDGQAPNYGYTF
TRBD1 . TRBJ1-1 TRBV28 TGTGCCAGCAGTCCAACAGGGGAAACTGAAGCTTTCTTT CASSPTGETEAFF
TRBD1 . TRBJ1-5 TRBV2 TGTGCCAGCAGTGAAGAAGGGGGCGGCAATCAGCCCCAGCATTTT CASSEEGGGNQPQHF
TRBD1 once TRBJ2-6 TRBV7-8 TGTGCCAGCTTGGGACAGGGAGACTCTGGGGCCAACGTCCTGACTTTC CASLGQGDSGANVLTF